This record covers a single TCR beta chain. The sample is drawn from a study of Graves' ophthalmopathy and Graves' hyperthyroidism. Amplification targeted the TCR beta CDR3 regions, with RNA transcripts as the source material. HTBI primers were used in a first-round RT-PCR, which preceded a second-round multiplex PCR. TCRdb itself ran the multiplex PCR reads through MiXCR, one entry per CDR3 protein. This repertoire shows 450,000 to 600,000 distinct CDR3 sequences, 39% found once; its top ten account for 3.5% to 5%. V lost 6 bases and J 1 base, leaving 18 bases between the germline ends. Germline CDR1 DFQATT, CDR2 SNEGSKA (reference sequence). This CDR3 has 15 amino acids.

The TCR originated in an adult man with Graves' hyperthyroidism. The genes are TRBV20-1 and TRBJ2-5; D possibly uses TRBD1 or TRBD2 (5 bases each). The sequenced sample consisted of peripheral blood or thyroid tissue (not recorded which). CDR3 region: CSAWSIGGSQETQYF. DNA for the CDR3: TGCAGTGCCTGGAGTATTGGGGGTAGCCAAGAGACCCAGTACTTC.